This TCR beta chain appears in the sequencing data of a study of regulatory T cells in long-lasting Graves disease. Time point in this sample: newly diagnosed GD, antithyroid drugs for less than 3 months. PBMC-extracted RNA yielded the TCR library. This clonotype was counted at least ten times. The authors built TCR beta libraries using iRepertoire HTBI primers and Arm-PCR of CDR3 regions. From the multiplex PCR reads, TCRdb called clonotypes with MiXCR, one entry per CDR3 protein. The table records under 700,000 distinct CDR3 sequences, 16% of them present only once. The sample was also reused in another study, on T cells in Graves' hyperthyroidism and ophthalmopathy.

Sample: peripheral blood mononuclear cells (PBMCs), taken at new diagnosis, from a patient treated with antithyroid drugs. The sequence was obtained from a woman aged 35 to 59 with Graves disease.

The CDR3 loop reads CASSLESSGTDTQYF. The CDR3, as DNA: TGCGCCAGCAGCTTGGAGTCTAGCGGCACAGATACGCAGTATTTT. The V gene is TRBV5-1, the J gene TRBJ2-3, with a possible D match to TRBD2 (6 bases). Germline CDR1 and CDR2: SGHRS and YFSETQ. With 0 bases removed from V and 1 base from J, the gap between germline ends came to 9 bases. The CDR3 is 15 residues long.